This T cell receptor (beta chain) was captured by sequencing in a study of T cells in Graves' hyperthyroidism and ophthalmopathy. Amplification targeted TCR beta CDR3 regions from RNA transcripts. HTBI primers drove first-round RT-PCR of the TCR CDR3. TCRdb re-derived calls from the multiplex PCR reads in MiXCR, one entry per CDR3 protein. The repertoire holds 380,000 or so distinct CDR3 sequences, with 15% to 20% as singletons. To note about this clonotype: A junction end diverges from the germline sequence, so it may reflect a read error.

Germline CDR1 reads LNHDA; CDR2 reads SQIVND (reference sequence). CDR3 length: 13 amino acids. Graves' hyperthyroidism was deemed stable absent ophthalmopathy progression within 18 months. The patients, who ranged from 18 to 65 in age, presented with newly diagnosed hyperthyroidism lasting under 2 months. Exclusions: uncontrolled infection, other autoimmune disease, pregnancy, lactation. This receptor was taken from a woman between 18 and 29 years old with Graves' hyperthyroidism. The sequencing sample was made of blood. This chain links TRBV19 with TRBJ1-5; no firm D call. The CDR3 here is CASSISSNQPQQF. The CDR3 bases are TGTGCCAGTAGTATCTCCAGCAATCAGCCCCAGCAGTTT.